Presented here are 22 T cell receptor beta chains from one specimen sequenced in a study of T cell changes during pregnancy in multiple sclerosis (dated by TCRdb to the late 2010s). Library preparation used the immunoSEQ multiplex PCR assay. This immuneACCESS table, as held by TCRdb, lists in-frame sequences with V and J called but not all clones. Of the missing ones, under half trace to an unresolved V gene in checked studies; the others have no known cause. Here the sample has about 36,000 clones; around 89% occur a single time. The leading ten clones occupy around 0.62% of the sample. Sample: CD4+ T cells from peripheral blood mononuclear cells, taken in the first trimester of pregnancy. The receptors originated from a female donor with multiple sclerosis, enrolled in a pregnancy study.

The chain carries TRBV19 and TRBJ1-5; 9 bases are a match to TRBD1. The CDR3 has 13 amino acids. CDR1 is LNHDA and CDR2 is SQIVND in the germline V gene (reference sequence). The V segment lost 6 bases and the J segment 9 bases; nucleotides outside the gene matches: 6. The CDR3 region has the DNA TGTGCCAGTAGCGGGACAGGGCCAAGGCCCCAGCATTTT. Its protein product is CASSGTGPRPQHF. Drawing the rest from reference TRBV19 and TRBJ1-5, the complete variable domain is DGGITQSPKYLFRKEGQNVTLSCEQNLNHDAMYWYRQDPGQGLRLIYYSQIVNDFQKGDIAEGYSVSREKKESFPLTVTSAQKNPTAFYLCASSGTGPRPQHFGDGTRLSIL.

This clone was observed once. V and J are TRBV4-1 and TRBJ1-3, with D possibly TRBD1 on 5 matching bases. Germline V gives CDR1 MGHRA, CDR2 YSYEKL. This CDR3 comprises 17 residues. The germline V and J ends were trimmed by 1 base and 4 bases, with 17 bases remaining between them. CDR3 loop: CASSQVHGPRGGNTIYF. DNA for the CDR3: TGCGCCAGCAGCCAAGTTCATGGGCCACGGGGGGGAAACACCATATATTTT.

The chain carries TRBV19 and TRBJ2-7, with 8 bases fitting TRBD2. The germline V gene encodes CDR1 LNHDA and CDR2 SQIVND (reference sequence). This CDR3 is 13 amino acids long. The V and J ends lost 2 bases and 3 bases, in that order; junction bases with no gene match: 0. The CDR3, as DNA: TGTGCCAGTAGTATACTAGCGGGCTACGAGCAGTACTTC. Translating gives CASSILAGYEQYF.

The chain links TRBV15 to TRBJ1-1, with 8 bases aligning to TRBD1. Germline V gene sequence: CDR1 LNHNV, CDR2 YYDKDF (reference sequence). The CDR3 consists of 15 residues. Trimming at V came to 2 bases and at J to 1 base, leaving 3 bases not matched to a gene. As DNA, the CDR3 is TGTGCCACCAGCAGATCCGGGACAGGGAACACTGAAGCTTTCTTT. It encodes CATSRSGTGNTEAFF.

The rearrangement links TRBV7-2 to TRBJ2-7, with D possibly being TRBD1 (6 bases). With 3 bases removed from V and 5 bases from J, the gap between germline ends came to 8 bases. The CDR3 totals 12 residues. CDR1 and CDR2 from the germline V gene are SGHTA and FQGNSA. This CDR3 reads CASSFSGDEQYF. The CDR3, as DNA: TGTGCCAGCAGCTTCTCAGGGGACGAGCAGTACTTC.

This sequence joins TRBV5-1 and TRBJ1-2; D is perhaps TRBD1 (6 bases). The CDR3 spans 15 residues. Germline lookup yields CDR1 SGHRS and CDR2 YFSETQ. The V and J ends lost 0 bases and 4 bases respectively, with 13 bases between them. The CDR3 DNA follows: TGCGCCAGCAGCTTGGAACCGGGACAAGGCTATGGCTACACCTTC. This encodes CASSLEPGQGYGYTF.

J is TRBJ2-6 and V is TRBV5-1, with D perhaps matching TRBD1 (5 bases). Trimming took off 0 bases at V and 4 bases at J, with 17 bases between the two ends. The V gene's germline CDR1 is SGHRS and CDR2 YFSETQ. The CDR3 is made up of 18 amino acids. The CDR3 coding sequence is TGCGCCAGCAGCTTGGCTGGGGCGAAGCTTCTGGGGGCCAACGTCCTGACTTTC. Encoded protein: CASSLAGAKLLGANVLTF.

The V and J genes are TRBV7-2 and TRBJ2-5, with 9 bases lining up with TRBD2. J was trimmed by 5 bases and V by 2 bases; bases with no gene match: 3. Germline lookup yields CDR1 SGHTA and CDR2 FQGNSA. The CDR3 is 14 residues long. CDR3 coding DNA: TGTGCCAGCAGCTTATGGCTAGCGGGGGAGACCCAGTACTTC. It specifies CASSLWLAGETQYF.

This chain uses TRBV7-2 with TRBJ2-7; D call uncertain. This CDR3 spans 13 amino acids. V was cut by 4 bases and J by 2 bases, with 9 bases left in between. Per germline, CDR1 SGHTA and CDR2 FQGNSA. In DNA form, the CDR3 reads TGTGCCAGCAGCTCCCTCAGGACCTACGAGCAGTACTTC. Residues: CASSSLRTYEQYF.

J is TRBJ2-1 and V is TRBV4-1; TRBD2 matches at 13 bases. In germline, CDR1 is MGHRA, CDR2 YSYEKL. V lost 4 bases, J lost 5 bases, and 11 bases stayed unmatched. The CDR3 covers 18 residues. The CDR3 coding sequence is TGCGCCAGCAGCCCTACACCGGGGACTAGCGGGATAGACAATGAGCAGTTCTTC. The encoded protein is CASSPTPGTSGIDNEQFF.

The rearrangement uses TRBV7-9 and TRBJ2-7; tentative D call: TRBD1 (7 bases). CDR1 and CDR2 from the germline V gene are SEHNR and FQNEAQ (reference sequence). This CDR3 spans 13 amino acids. Trimming removed 7 bases at V and 2 bases at J, with 12 bases between. The CDR3 coding sequence is TGTGCCAGCAATCAGGGGGGAGCCTACGAGCAGTACTTC. This sequence encodes CASNQGGAYEQYF.

J is TRBJ2-1 and V is TRBV6-5; TRBD1 matches at 7 bases. V shed 2 bases and J 1 base; nucleotides not matched to a gene: 2. CDR1 MNHEY and CDR2 SVGAGI come from the germline V gene. This CDR3 has 15 residues. The CDR3, as DNA: TGTGCCAGCAGTTACGGACAGGTTTCCTACAATGAGCAGTTCTTC. The encoded protein is CASSYGQVSYNEQFF.

The V gene is TRBV28, the J gene TRBJ1-3; D possibly corresponds to TRBD1 (6 bases). V lost 2 bases to trimming and J lost 2 bases, with 16 bases between them. The CDR3 is made up of 17 amino acids. Germline V lookup: CDR1 MDHEN, CDR2 SYDVKM. CDR3 sequence reads: CASSLGGGTAPGNTIYF. The CDR3 coding sequence is TGTGCCAGCAGTTTAGGGGGGGGCACAGCCCCTGGAAACACCATATATTTT.

A remark on this clone: This same CDR3 is encoded by further DNA sequences in the sample. V and J are TRBV6-1 and TRBJ1-5, with D hard to call. Per the germline V gene, CDR1 is MNHNS and CDR2 is SASEGT. This CDR3 contains 13 residues. Trimming cost V 4 bases and J 4 bases, with 8 bases left between them. Here the CDR3 DNA reads TGTGCCAGCAGTGCTACGGGGAATCAGCCCCAGCATTTT. Its protein is CASSATGNQPQHF.

The chain combines TRBV2 with TRBJ2-3; D is perhaps TRBD1 (6 bases). Germline loops: CDR1 SNHLY, CDR2 FYNNEI. The ends were cut back, 6 bases at V and 3 bases at J, with 10 bases in the middle. The CDR3 is 13 residues long. The CDR3 region has the DNA TGTGCCAGCAGAATAACAGGGACAGATACGCAGTATTTT. Translating gives CASRITGTDTQYF.

This rearrangement joins TRBV6-1 to TRBJ1-5; D remains ambiguous. Germline CDR1 is MNHNS and CDR2 is SASEGT. The V and J ends lost 0 bases and 7 bases respectively, with 13 bases between them. The CDR3 totals 15 residues. The CDR3 loop reads CASSEAMGRPQPQHF. For the CDR3, the DNA is TGTGCCAGCAGTGAAGCGATGGGCAGGCCCCAGCCCCAGCATTTT.

The chain uses TRBV6-5 and TRBJ2-7; weak D call: TRBD2 (5 bases). Trimming removed 5 bases at V and 3 bases at J, with 11 bases between. Germline V CDR1 and CDR2: MNHEY, SVGAGI. This CDR3 comprises 13 residues. CDR3 in amino acids: CASSEDGIYEQYF. The CDR3 bases are TGTGCCAGCAGTGAGGACGGGATCTACGAGCAGTACTTC.

The V and J genes are TRBV18 and TRBJ2-7, with 13 positions matching TRBD2. V shed 4 bases, J shed 2 bases, and the junction held 5 bases outside the gene matches. The germline V gene has CDR1 KGHSH and CDR2 LQKENI. The CDR3 has 16 residues. CDR3 in amino acids: CASSLGLAGDTYEQYF. The CDR3 region has the DNA TGTGCCAGCTCACTAGGACTAGCGGGAGACACCTACGAGCAGTACTTC.

The chain is built from TRBV9 and TRBJ2-1; 7 bases match TRBD2. Looked up from germline, CDR1 is SGDLS and CDR2 is YYNGEE. J was trimmed by 6 bases and V by 2 bases; bases with no gene match: 5. The CDR3 length is 14 residues. The CDR3 region is CASSVTGTINEQFF. CDR3 sequence (DNA): TGTGCCAGCAGCGTGACCGGGACTATCAATGAGCAGTTCTTC.

The chain joins TRBV5-1 to TRBJ2-3; D is possibly TRBD2 (6 bases). V was trimmed by 0 bases and J by 0 bases, leaving 11 bases between them. This CDR3 region has 16 residues. Germline V gives CDR1 SGHRS, CDR2 YFSETQ. DNA for the CDR3: TGCGCCAGCAGCTTGGGGAGGGGTTTGAGCACAGATACGCAGTATTTT. It specifies CASSLGRGLSTDTQYF.

Only one count was recorded for this clone. The chain uses TRBV7-2 and TRBJ2-7; D is uncertain. V shed 5 bases and J shed 7 bases, with 21 bases lying between them. The CDR3 sequence is 15 residues long. The germline V gene encodes CDR1 SGHTA and CDR2 FQGNSA. Here the CDR3 reads CASSTPPRRLREQYF. The CDR3 region has the DNA TGTGCCAGCAGCACGCCGCCGAGGCGTCTCCGGGAGCAGTACTTC.

This sequence joins TRBV2 and TRBJ2-2, with D possibly being TRBD1 (6 bases). Germline lookup yields CDR1 SNHLY and CDR2 FYNNEI. V was clipped by 1 base and J by 5 bases, with 11 bases between them. This CDR3 region has 15 residues. CDR3 in DNA: TGTGCCAGCAGTGAAGAGGGGGTCTGGACCGGGGAGCTGTTTTTT. It yields the protein CASSEEGVWTGELFF.